These 30 T cell receptor beta chains were sequenced from one sample in a study of control samples from healthy donors and cancer patients. Method: immunoSEQ multiplex PCR; TCRdb's copy keeps in-frame clones and lacks some. The sample holds roughly 450,000 clones, around nine tenths seen once. The material sequenced was PBMCs. All receptors derive from a middle-aged man with head and neck cancer.

The chain couples TRBV4-3 to TRBJ2-5; 10 bases match TRBD2. J lost 3 bases, V lost 0 bases, and 13 bases had no gene match. The CDR3 is 19 amino acids. Germline CDR1 reads LGHNA; CDR2 reads YSLEER. CDR3 in DNA: TGCGCCAGCAGCCAAGAGCGACCTCTTAGCGGGGGGTTCAAAGAGACCCAGTACTTC. This translates into CASSQERPLSGGFKETQYF.

The chain carries TRBV6-1 and TRBJ1-2; D unclear. V shed 2 bases and J shed 4 bases, with 8 bases lying between them. CDR1 is MNHNS and CDR2 is SASEGT in the germline V gene. CDR3 length: 13 amino acids. The CDR3 sequence is CASSEYQVYGYTF. The CDR3 DNA reads as TGTGCCAGCAGTGAATATCAGGTCTATGGCTACACCTTC.

The rearrangement links TRBV3-1 (or the pseudogene TRBV3-2) to TRBJ2-5; D gene uncertain. Between the trimmed V and J ends, which lost 1 base and 5 bases, there was a span of 5 bases. Germline-derived CDR1 and CDR2 are LGHDT and YNNKEL (reference sequence). This CDR3 contains 12 residues. This CDR3 reads CASSQVMETQYF. In DNA form, the CDR3 reads TGTGCCAGCAGCCAAGTTATGGAGACCCAGTACTTC.

V and J are TRBV27 and TRBJ2-1; TRBD2 matches at 10 bases. CDR3 length equals 15 residues. Germline trimming cut 5 bases from V and 4 bases from J; bases unmatched to any gene: 5. Germline V gene lookup returns CDR1 MNHEY and CDR2 SMNVEV (reference sequence). The CDR3 coding sequence is TGTGCCAGCAGTGCATCTAGCGGGAGTTACAATGAGCAGTTCTTC. Translated, it gives CASSASSGSYNEQFF.

The J gene is TRBJ2-5, the V gene TRBV7-2, with D perhaps TRBD1 (7 bases). V gave up 3 bases and J gave up 4 bases, with 12 bases separating them. Germline V CDR1 and CDR2: SGHTA, FQGNSA. This CDR3 is built from 14 residues. The CDR3 nucleotides read TGTGCCAGCAGCTTTTACAGGGGAGGAGAGACCCAGTACTTC. Translation gives CASSFYRGGETQYF.

This clone appeared a single time. The V call is TRBV29-1, the J call TRBJ2-5, with 7 positions matching TRBD2. Germline V gene data show CDR1 as SQVTM and CDR2 as ANQGSEA. The V gene end was trimmed by 6 bases and the J gene end by 4 bases; junction bases not matched to a gene: 8. This CDR3 contains 13 residues. CDR3 nucleotides: TGCAGCGTCAGACCGGGAGGATCAGAGACCCAGTACTTC. Its translation is CSVRPGGSETQYF.

This sequence joins TRBV3-1 (or the pseudogene TRBV3-2) and TRBJ2-7; D is uncertain. Looked up from germline, CDR1 is LGHDT and CDR2 is YNNKEL (reference sequence). This CDR3 is 14 amino acids long. Trimming stripped 1 base from V and 0 bases from J, with 7 bases between. DNA of the CDR3: TGTGCCAGCAGCCAAGGCCCCACCTCCTACGAGCAGTACTTC. It specifies CASSQGPTSYEQYF.

This chain joins TRBV19 and TRBJ2-3; 9 nucleotides match TRBD2. The CDR3 extends over 14 amino acids. Trimming at V came to 5 bases and at J to 6 bases, leaving 6 bases not matched to a gene. Germline values: CDR1 LNHDA, CDR2 SQIVND (reference sequence). The DNA for the CDR3 is TGTGCCAGTAGTCTCGGGACTAGCTACGATACGCAGTATTTT. Protein product: CASSLGTSYDTQYF. The full variable domain, with the rest looked up from reference TRBV19 and TRBJ2-3, is DGGITQSPKYLFRKEGQNVTLSCEQNLNHDAMYWYRQDPGQGLRLIYYSQIVNDFQKGDIAEGYSVSREKKESFPLTVTSAQKNPTAFYLCASSLGTSYDTQYFGPGTRLTVL.

This chain links TRBV6-2 or TRBV6-3 with TRBJ2-2, with 7 bases lining up with TRBD1. This CDR3 has 17 residues. Looked up from germline, CDR1 is MNHEY and CDR2 is SVGEGT. J gave up 1 base and V 2 bases, and 7 bases lay outside the gene matches. This CDR3 is CASSYPRTGGNTGELFF. Written as DNA, the CDR3 is TGTGCCAGCAGTTACCCCCGGACAGGAGGGAACACCGGGGAGCTGTTTTTT.

The rearrangement joins TRBV29-1 to TRBJ2-3; 7 bases are a match to TRBD2. The CDR3 runs to 13 residues. In germline, CDR1 is SQVTM, CDR2 ANQGSEA. With 6 bases clipped from V and 5 bases from J, the junction kept 8 bases outside the gene matches. CDR3 region: CSVEGRGRDTQYF. The DNA for the CDR3 is TGCAGCGTAGAGGGGAGGGGAAGAGATACGCAGTATTTT.

The rearrangement joins TRBV6-5 to TRBJ2-5; D is undetermined. The V gene's germline CDR1 is MNHEY and CDR2 SVGAGI. The V gene lost 4 bases and the J gene lost 4 bases, with 7 bases spanning the gap. The CDR3 consists of 12 residues. The CDR3 DNA follows: TGTGCCAGCAGTTCTAGAGCAGAGACCCAGTACTTC. Its protein is CASSSRAETQYF.

This chain links TRBV10-1 with TRBJ1-1; 7 bases agree with TRBD1. V lost 7 bases and J lost 1; bases outside the gene matches: 9. This CDR3 region has 15 residues. CDR1 and CDR2 from the germline V gene are WNHNN and SYGVQD (reference sequence). CDR3 nucleotides: TGCGCCAGCACCCCATCGGGACAGCCGAACACTGAAGCTTTCTTT. Translation gives CASTPSGQPNTEAFF.

This clone was detected only once. The J gene is TRBJ2-1, the V gene TRBV28, with D maybe TRBD2 (5 bases). This CDR3 has 13 amino acids. Germline CDR1 and CDR2: MDHEN and SYDVKM. V lost 2 bases and J lost 9, with 11 bases in between. This CDR3 reads CASSLDRRGEQFF. CDR3 DNA sequence: TGTGCCAGCAGTTTAGACCGCCGGGGTGAGCAGTTCTTC.

CDR3 sequence: CASSDSGTARLYEQYF. In DNA form, the CDR3 reads TGTGCCAGCAGTGACTCCGGCACGGCCCGTCTCTACGAGCAGTACTTC. This chain uses TRBV6-4 with TRBJ2-7, with D unresolved. The germline V gene encodes CDR1 MRHNA and CDR2 SNTAGT. The CDR3 is 16 amino acids. With 0 bases removed from V and 3 bases from J, the gap between germline ends came to 15 bases.

The chain couples TRBV20-1 to TRBJ1-5, with D perhaps TRBD1 (6 bases). This CDR3 is built from 14 residues. V was trimmed by 3 bases and J by 6 bases, leaving 15 bases between them. Germline assignment: CDR1 DFQATT and CDR2 SNEGSKA (reference sequence). CDR3 loop: CSASDGGAGQPQHF. The CDR3 DNA reads TGCAGTGCTAGTGACGGGGGCGCCGGTCAGCCCCAGCATTTT.

The rearrangement joins TRBV6-2 or TRBV6-3 to TRBJ2-1; the match to TRBD2 covers 9 bases. The CDR3 totals 16 residues. CDR1 and CDR2 from the germline V gene are MNHEY and SVGEGT. Germline trimming cut 2 bases from V and 8 bases from J; bases unmatched to any gene: 10. CDR3: CASSYSPSGVRDEQFF. The CDR3 bases are TGTGCCAGCAGTTACAGCCCTAGCGGGGTCCGGGATGAGCAGTTCTTC.

The chain uses TRBV7-6 and TRBJ2-1, with 8 bases matching TRBD2. CDR1 is SGHVS and CDR2 is FNYEAQ in the germline V gene. This CDR3 is built from 16 residues. Germline trimming cut 5 bases from V and 9 bases from J; bases unmatched to any gene: 15. This CDR3 is CASSRGQREIVGEQFF. The CDR3 DNA reads as TGTGCCAGCAGCCGAGGCCAGCGGGAGATTGTCGGTGAGCAGTTCTTC. Based on the CDR3 plus reference TRBV7-6 and TRBJ2-1, the full variable domain is GAGVSQSPRYKVTKRGQDVALRCDPISGHVSLYWYRQALGQGPEFLTYFNYEAQQDKSGLPNDRFSAERPEGSISTLTIQRTEQRDSAMYRCASSRGQREIVGEQFFGPGTRLTVL.

The J gene is TRBJ2-5, the V gene TRBV29-1, with D maybe TRBD1 (6 bases). Germline loops: CDR1 SQVTM, CDR2 ANQGSEA. CDR3 size: 14 residues. With 7 bases removed from V and 1 base from J, the gap between germline ends came to 16 bases. Here the CDR3 reads CSAMTRDIQETQYF. The CDR3 nucleotides are TGCAGCGCCATGACACGGGACATCCAAGAGACCCAGTACTTC.

Notes on this clone: At the DNA level, this CDR3 is encoded by other sequences in the same sample as well. V and J are TRBV6-6 and TRBJ2-5; D call uncertain. The CDR3 has 14 amino acids. Trimming removed 0 bases at V and 5 bases at J, with 10 bases between. CDR1 MNHNY and CDR2 SVGAGI come from the germline V gene (reference sequence). DNA of the CDR3: TGTGCCAGCAGTTACTCGAGAGGCGGTGAGACCCAGTACTTC. This codes for CASSYSRGGETQYF.

A few counts support this clone. The rearrangement joins TRBV27 to TRBJ2-5; TRBD1 matches 9 bases. V shed 4 bases and J 3 bases; nucleotides not matched to a gene: 9. CDR1 is MNHEY, CDR2 SMNVEV, per germline (reference sequence). CDR3 length: 16 residues. The CDR3 coding sequence is TGTGCCAGCAGTTCCCCTACAGGGGGCCTAAAAGAGACCCAGTACTTC. This encodes CASSSPTGGLKETQYF.

V gene TRBV25-1 combines with J gene TRBJ2-7; the D is unclear. The V gene's germline CDR1 is MGHDK and CDR2 SYGVNS. This CDR3 spans 15 amino acids. Deletions cut 1 base from V and 9 bases from J, with 19 bases between. In DNA, the CDR3 is TGTGCCAGCAGTGAATCGACTGGACCGCGAGAATGGCAGTACTTC. It yields the protein CASSESTGPREWQYF.

V and J are TRBV28 and TRBJ2-5, with 8 nucleotides matching TRBD1. The ends lost 4 bases at V and 4 bases at J; junction bases unmatched: 14. CDR3 length equals 17 residues. Germline V lookup: CDR1 MDHEN, CDR2 SYDVKM. CDR3 DNA sequence: TGTGCCAGCAGTTGGCCCTTACATCGGACAGGGACAGAGACCCAGTACTTC. Encoded protein: CASSWPLHRTGTETQYF. Based on the CDR3 plus reference TRBV28 and TRBJ2-5, the full variable domain is DVKVTQSSRYLVKRTGEKVFLECVQDMDHENMFWYRQDPGLGLRLIYFSYDVKMKEKGDIPEGYSVSREKKERFSLILESASTNQTSMYLCASSWPLHRTGTETQYFGPGTRLLVL.

V and J are TRBV30 and TRBJ1-1, with 7 bases fitting TRBD1. The V segment lost 3 bases and the J segment 5 bases; nucleotides outside the gene matches: 12. Germline CDR1 reads GTSNPN; CDR2 reads SVGIG (reference sequence). The length of the CDR3 is 15 residues. CDR3 in amino acids: CAWRTPGQTFTEAFF. CDR3 DNA sequence: TGTGCCTGGAGGACCCCGGGACAGACTTTTACTGAAGCTTTCTTT.

This clone is a singleton in its sample. The chain employs TRBV5-1 and TRBJ1-1; no reliable D call. The ends were cut back, 0 bases at V and 0 bases at J, with 6 bases in the middle. The CDR3 covers 14 residues. From germline, CDR1 is SGHRS and CDR2 YFSETQ. The CDR3 protein is CASSLGYMNTEAFF. DNA for the CDR3: TGCGCCAGCAGCTTGGGGTATATGAACACTGAAGCTTTCTTT.

This chain connects TRBV6-5 to TRBJ1-4; 7 bases match TRBD1. The CDR3 totals 14 residues. V trimming: 6 bases; J trimming: 5 bases; junction bases outside the gene matches: 6. Germline lookup yields CDR1 MNHEY and CDR2 SVGAGI. The CDR3 nucleotides are TGTGCCAGCAGGACAGGGAGAGAGAATGAAAAACTGTTTTTT. Its protein product is CASRTGRENEKLFF.

The chain employs TRBV19 and TRBJ1-6; no definite D call. CDR1 LNHDA and CDR2 SQIVND come from the germline V gene (reference sequence). This CDR3 region has 13 residues. Trimming took off 3 bases at V and 9 bases at J, with 9 bases between the two ends. DNA of the CDR3: TGTGCCAGTAGTATCGGGCGGGGTTCACCCCTCCACTTT. Translation gives CASSIGRGSPLHF.

This sequence joins TRBV7-9 and TRBJ1-3, with D uncertain. V was cut by 5 bases and J by 4 bases, with 9 bases left in between. The germline CDR1 and CDR2 sequences are SEHNR and FQNEAQ (reference sequence). The length of the CDR3 is 13 residues. The CDR3 nucleotides read TGTGCCAGCAGCCAGAGGGAGGGAAACACCATATATTTT. Encoded protein: CASSQREGNTIYF.

The table lists this clone with a few counts. The chain has TRBV5-1 and TRBJ2-7, with 7 bases aligning to TRBD1. CDR3 length equals 13 residues. Germline CDR1 reads SGHRS; CDR2 reads YFSETQ. V lost 0 bases and J lost 5; bases outside the gene matches: 2. CDR3 coding DNA: TGCGCCAGCAGCTTGGACAGGGGTAACGAGCAGTACTTC. It translates to CASSLDRGNEQYF. Variable domain in full (rest from reference TRBV5-1 and TRBJ2-7): KAGVTQTPRYLIKTRGQQVTLSCSPISGHRSVSWYQQTPGQGLQFLFEYFSETQRNKGNFPGRFSGRQFSNSRSEMNVSTLELGDSALYLCASSLDRGNEQYFGPGTRLTVT.

V gene TRBV19 combines with J gene TRBJ1-1; maybe TRBD1 (5 bases). The CDR3 is made up of 15 amino acids. Trimming removed 0 bases at V and 4 bases at J, with 12 bases between. Per germline, CDR1 LNHDA and CDR2 SQIVND (reference sequence). CDR3 amino acids: CASSIDRARATEAFF. The CDR3 DNA follows: TGTGCCAGTAGTATAGATAGGGCCAGGGCCACTGAAGCTTTCTTT.

The rearrangement joins TRBV6-2 or TRBV6-3 to TRBJ2-2, with 12 nucleotides matching TRBD1. V trimming: 2 bases; J trimming: 4 bases; junction bases outside the gene matches: 8. CDR1 MNHEY and CDR2 SVGEGT come from the germline V gene. This CDR3 region has 18 residues. In DNA form, the CDR3 reads TGTGCCAGCAGTTACCCGCCGGGACAGGGGGCGGGCACCGGGGAGCTGTTTTTT. This encodes CASSYPPGQGAGTGELFF.